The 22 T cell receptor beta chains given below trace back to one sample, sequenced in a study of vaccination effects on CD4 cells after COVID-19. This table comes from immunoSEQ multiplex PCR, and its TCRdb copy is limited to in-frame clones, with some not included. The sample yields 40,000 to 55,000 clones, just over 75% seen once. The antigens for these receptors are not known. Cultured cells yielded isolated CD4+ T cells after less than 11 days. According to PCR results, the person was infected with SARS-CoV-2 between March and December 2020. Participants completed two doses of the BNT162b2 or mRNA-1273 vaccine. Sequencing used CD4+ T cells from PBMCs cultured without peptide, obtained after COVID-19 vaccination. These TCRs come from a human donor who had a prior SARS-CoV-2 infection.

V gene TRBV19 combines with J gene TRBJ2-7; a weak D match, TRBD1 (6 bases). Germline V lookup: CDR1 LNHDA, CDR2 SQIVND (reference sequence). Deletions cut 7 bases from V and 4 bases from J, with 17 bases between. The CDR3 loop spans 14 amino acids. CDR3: CASKQGHADYEQYF. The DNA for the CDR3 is TGTGCCAGTAAACAGGGCCATGCAGATTACGAGCAGTACTTC.

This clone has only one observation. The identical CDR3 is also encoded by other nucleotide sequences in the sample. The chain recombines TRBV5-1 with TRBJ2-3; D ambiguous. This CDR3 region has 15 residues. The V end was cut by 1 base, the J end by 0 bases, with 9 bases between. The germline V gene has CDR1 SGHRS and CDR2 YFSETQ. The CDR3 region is CASSLSSVSTDTQYF. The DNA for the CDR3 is TGCGCCAGCAGCTTGAGTAGTGTTAGCACAGATACGCAGTATTTT.

Here the CDR3 DNA reads TGTGCCAGCAGCAGGGGAAGGACCGGGGAGCTGTTTTTT. This encodes CASSRGRTGELFF. The chain couples TRBV6-5 to TRBJ2-2, with D possibly matching TRBD1 (6 bases). The CDR3 extends over 13 amino acids. Germline V gene sequence: CDR1 MNHEY, CDR2 SVGAGI. V was pared by 6 bases and J by 5 bases, with 10 bases between.

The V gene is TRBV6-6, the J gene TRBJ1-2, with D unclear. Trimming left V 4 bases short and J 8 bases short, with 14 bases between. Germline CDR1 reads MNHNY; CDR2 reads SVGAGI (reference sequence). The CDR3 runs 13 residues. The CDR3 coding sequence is TGTGCCAGCAGTTTTGCCCTTCTCGTGGGCTACACCTTC. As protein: CASSFALLVGYTF.

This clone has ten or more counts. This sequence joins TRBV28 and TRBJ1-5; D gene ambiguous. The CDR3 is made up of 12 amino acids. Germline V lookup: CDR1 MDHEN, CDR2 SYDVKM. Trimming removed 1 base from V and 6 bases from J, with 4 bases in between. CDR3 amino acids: CASSLYRQPQHF. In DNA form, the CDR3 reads TGTGCCAGCAGTTTATATCGTCAGCCCCAGCATTTT.

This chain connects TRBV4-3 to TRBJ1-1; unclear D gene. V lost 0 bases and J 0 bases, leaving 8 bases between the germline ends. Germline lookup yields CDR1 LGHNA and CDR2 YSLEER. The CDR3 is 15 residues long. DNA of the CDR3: TGCGCCAGCAGCCAAGATTGGCAAATGAACACTGAAGCTTTCTTT. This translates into CASSQDWQMNTEAFF.

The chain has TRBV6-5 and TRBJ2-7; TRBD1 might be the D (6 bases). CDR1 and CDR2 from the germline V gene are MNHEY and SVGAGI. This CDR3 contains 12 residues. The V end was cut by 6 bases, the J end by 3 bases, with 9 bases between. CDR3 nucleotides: TGTGCCAGCAGCCGGACAGTCTACGAGCAGTACTTC. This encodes CASSRTVYEQYF.

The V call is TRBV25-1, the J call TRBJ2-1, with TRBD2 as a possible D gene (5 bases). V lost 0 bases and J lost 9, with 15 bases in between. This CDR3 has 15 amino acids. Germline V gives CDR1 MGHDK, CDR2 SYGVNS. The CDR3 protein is CASSEYWSQRGEQFF. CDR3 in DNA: TGTGCCAGCAGTGAATATTGGTCACAACGGGGTGAGCAGTTCTTC.

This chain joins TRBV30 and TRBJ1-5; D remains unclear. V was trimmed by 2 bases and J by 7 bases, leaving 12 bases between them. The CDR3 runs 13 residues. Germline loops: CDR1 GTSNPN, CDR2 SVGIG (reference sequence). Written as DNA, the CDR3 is TGTGCCTGGAGTCTCGAGAGAGGGCAGCCCCAGCATTTT. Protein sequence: CAWSLERGQPQHF.

The CDR3 region has the DNA TGTGCCATCAGTGGGGACAATGAGCAGTTCTTC. Translated: CAISGDNEQFF. The chain uses TRBV10-3 and TRBJ2-1; D remains ambiguous. Germline V gene lookup returns CDR1 ENHRY and CDR2 SYGVKD. V lost 4 bases, J lost 5 bases, and 3 bases lay in between. The CDR3 extends over 11 amino acids.

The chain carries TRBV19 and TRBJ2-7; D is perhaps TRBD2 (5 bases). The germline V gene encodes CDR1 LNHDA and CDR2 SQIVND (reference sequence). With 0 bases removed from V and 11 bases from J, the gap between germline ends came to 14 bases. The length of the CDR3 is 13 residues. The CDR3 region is CASSIDLQRVKYF. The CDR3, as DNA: TGTGCCAGTAGTATAGATCTACAGAGGGTGAAGTACTTC.

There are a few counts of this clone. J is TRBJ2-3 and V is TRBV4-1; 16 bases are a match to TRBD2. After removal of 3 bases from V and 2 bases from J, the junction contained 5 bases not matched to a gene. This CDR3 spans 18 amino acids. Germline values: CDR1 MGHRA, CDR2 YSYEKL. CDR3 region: CASSQQGTSGRATDTQYF. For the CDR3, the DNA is TGCGCCAGCAGCCAGCAGGGGACTAGCGGGAGGGCCACAGATACGCAGTATTTT.

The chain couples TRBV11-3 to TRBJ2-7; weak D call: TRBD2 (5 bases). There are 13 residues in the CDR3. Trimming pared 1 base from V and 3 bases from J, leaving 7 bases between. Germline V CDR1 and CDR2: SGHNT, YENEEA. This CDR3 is CASSLARDYEQYF. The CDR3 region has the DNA TGTGCCAGCAGCTTAGCTCGGGACTACGAGCAGTACTTC.

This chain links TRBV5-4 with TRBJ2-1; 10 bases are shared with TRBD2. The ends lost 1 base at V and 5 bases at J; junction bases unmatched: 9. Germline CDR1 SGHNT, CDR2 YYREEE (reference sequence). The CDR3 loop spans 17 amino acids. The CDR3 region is CASSLPAGGPENNEQFF. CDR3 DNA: TGTGCCAGCAGCTTGCCAGCGGGAGGGCCTGAGAACAATGAGCAGTTCTTC.

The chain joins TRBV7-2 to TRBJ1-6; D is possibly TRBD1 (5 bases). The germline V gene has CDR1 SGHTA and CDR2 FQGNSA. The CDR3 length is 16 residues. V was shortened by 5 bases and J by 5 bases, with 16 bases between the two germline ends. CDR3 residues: CASSPHAQGNNSPLHF. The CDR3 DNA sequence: TGTGCCAGCAGCCCGCATGCCCAGGGTAATAATTCACCCCTCCACTTT.

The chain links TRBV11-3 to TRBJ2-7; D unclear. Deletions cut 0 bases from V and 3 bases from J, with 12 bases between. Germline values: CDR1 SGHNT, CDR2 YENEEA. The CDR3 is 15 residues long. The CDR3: CASSLDMGGDYEQYF. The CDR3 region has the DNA TGTGCCAGCAGCTTAGATATGGGTGGGGACTACGAGCAGTACTTC.

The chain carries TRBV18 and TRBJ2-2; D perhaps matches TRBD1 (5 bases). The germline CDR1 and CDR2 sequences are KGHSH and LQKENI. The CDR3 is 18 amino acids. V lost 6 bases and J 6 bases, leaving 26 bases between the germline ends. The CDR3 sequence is CASSTRGRAVIEAGELFF. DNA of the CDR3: TGTGCCAGCTCTACCCGTGGCAGGGCTGTAATCGAGGCCGGGGAGCTGTTTTTT.

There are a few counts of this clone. CDR3 region: CASSYELRGWQYF. The DNA for the CDR3 is TGTGCCAGCAGTTACGAATTGCGGGGTTGGCAGTATTTT. V gene TRBV6-6 combines with J gene TRBJ2-3; the D gene is possibly TRBD2 (6 bases). V lost 2 bases, J lost 11 bases, and 14 bases lay in between. The CDR3 contains 13 residues. Germline values: CDR1 MNHNY, CDR2 SVGAGI (reference sequence).

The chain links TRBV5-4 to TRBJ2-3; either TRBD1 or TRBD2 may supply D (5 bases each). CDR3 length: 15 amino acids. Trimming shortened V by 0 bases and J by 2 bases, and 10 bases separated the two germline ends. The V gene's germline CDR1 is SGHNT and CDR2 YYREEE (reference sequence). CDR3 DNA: TGTGCCAGCAGCTTGGCGGGGCGGTCCACAGATACGCAGTATTTT. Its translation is CASSLAGRSTDTQYF.

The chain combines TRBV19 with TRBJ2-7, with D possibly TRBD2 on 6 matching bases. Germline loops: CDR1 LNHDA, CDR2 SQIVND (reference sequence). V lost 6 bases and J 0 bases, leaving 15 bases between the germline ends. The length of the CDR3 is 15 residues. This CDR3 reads CASRSTGVPSYEQYF. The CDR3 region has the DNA TGTGCCAGTAGGTCAACGGGGGTTCCCTCCTACGAGCAGTACTTC.

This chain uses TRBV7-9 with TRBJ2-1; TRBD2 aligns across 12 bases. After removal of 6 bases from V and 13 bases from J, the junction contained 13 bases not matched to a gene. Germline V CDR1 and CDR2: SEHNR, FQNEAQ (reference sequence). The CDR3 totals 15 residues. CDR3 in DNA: TGTGCCAGCAGTCGAGCGGGACTAGCGGGCTCGCCACAGTTCTTC. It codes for CASSRAGLAGSPQFF.

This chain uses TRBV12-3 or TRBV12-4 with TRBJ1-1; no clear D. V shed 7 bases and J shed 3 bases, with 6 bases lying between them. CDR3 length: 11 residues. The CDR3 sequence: CASTSDTEAFF. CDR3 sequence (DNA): TGTGCCAGCACCTCAGACACTGAAGCTTTCTTT.